The sequence of this T cell receptor (beta chain) was determined in a study of post-analysis software for immune sequencing data. Findings of the study overall: Among four to six TRBV segments more frequent in patients than controls were TRBV5-6, TRBV5-1 and TRBV20-1.

In its sample, this clonotype was seen a few times. Its specificity is unknown. Incorporated into the TCR beta cDNA libraries were unique molecular identifiers, which served to reduce PCR and sequencing biases. TCRdb reanalysed the PCR reads using MiXCR and keeps one entry per CDR3 protein. The repertoire holds hundreds of thousands of distinct CDR3 sequences, with around 47% as singletons. Trimming took 5 bases from V and 5 from J; bases not matched to a gene: 3. CDR1 is MRHNA and CDR2 is SNTAGT in the germline V gene. The CDR3 consists of 14 residues. The chain carries TRBV6-4 and TRBJ2-1; 10 bases map to TRBD2. The origin of this receptor is a girl between 10 and 17 years old with multiple sclerosis. Sample: blood. The chain's CDR3 is CASSWTSGDNEQFF. CDR3 bases: TGTGCCAGCAGTTGGACTAGCGGAGACAATGAGCAGTTCTTC.